This paragraph covers one T cell receptor beta chain sequence. Antigen unknown. The source of the sample is a study of cytomegalovirus exposure and HLA in healthy donors. Study information: There were 117 million unique TCR beta sequences, drawn from 200 million or so T cells, in an earlier analysis. Findings and caveats of the study: Associated with cytomegalovirus, according to the listing, were 150 to 200 TCR beta chains. TCR beta chains associated with HLA were, in a later analysis, more clonally expanded than equally common others. A reported reduction in N-insertions relative to the approximately 670-donor mean was seen in an Asian-associated ancestry cluster in a later analysis.

The junction had 7 bases not matched to a gene; V was cut back by 0 bases and J by 6 bases. The CDR3 covers 16 residues. The germline V gene encodes CDR1 SGDLS and CDR2 YYNGEE. This PCR relied on a set of 60 Vbeta primers and 13 Jbeta primers. The table came from immunoSEQ multiplex PCR; TCRdb's copy has only in-frame clones and leaves some out. With over 100,000 clones in the sample, the ten largest clones hold 5.5% to 8%. The origin of this receptor is a man aged 35 to 55 in good health and CMV-seropositive. The sequenced material came from PBMCs. The V call is TRBV9, the J call TRBJ2-2, with TRBD1 matching over 8 bases. CDR3 in DNA: TGTGCCAGCAGCGTAGTCCAGGGGGCGATCCCCGGGGAGCTGTTTTTT. The encoded protein is CASSVVQGAIPGELFF.